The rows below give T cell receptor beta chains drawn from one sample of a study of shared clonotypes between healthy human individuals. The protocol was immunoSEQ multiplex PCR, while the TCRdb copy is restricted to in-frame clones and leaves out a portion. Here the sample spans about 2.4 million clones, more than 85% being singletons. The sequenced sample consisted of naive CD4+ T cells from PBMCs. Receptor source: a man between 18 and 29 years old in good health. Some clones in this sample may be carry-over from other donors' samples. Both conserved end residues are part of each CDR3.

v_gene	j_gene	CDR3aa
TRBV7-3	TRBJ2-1	CASSLTAGSLPNEQFF
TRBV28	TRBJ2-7	CASRGSGGPNQEQYF
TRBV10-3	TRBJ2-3	CAISEDRVTSADTQYF
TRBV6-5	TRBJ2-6	CASSYGSSGANVLTF
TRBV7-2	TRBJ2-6	CASSLGRSGANVLTF
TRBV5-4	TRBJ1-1	CASSSIGTDEAFF
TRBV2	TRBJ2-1	CASSVHPSSYNEQFF
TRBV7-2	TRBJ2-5	CASSSHGRNQETQYF
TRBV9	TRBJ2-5	CASSVVGAPDYETQYF
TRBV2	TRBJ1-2	CASSPGTGDGYTF
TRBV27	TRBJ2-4	CASSRDDRGLAKNIQYF
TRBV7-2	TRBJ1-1	CASSLVVVNTEAFF
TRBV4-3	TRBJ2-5	CASSPVGGVRETQYF
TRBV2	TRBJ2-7	CASTESSGGEQYF
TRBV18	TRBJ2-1	CASSLRQGDVQNEQFF
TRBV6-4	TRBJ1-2	CASSDFPGRGYTF
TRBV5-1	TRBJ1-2	CASSSGVRHGYTF
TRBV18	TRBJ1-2	CASSRERQSYGYTF
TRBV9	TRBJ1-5	CASSVGRDSNQPQHF
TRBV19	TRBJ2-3	CASKDDRWREGTDTQYF
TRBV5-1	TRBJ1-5	CASSLGGHSNQPQHF
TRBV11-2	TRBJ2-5	CASSQRAGLGETQYF
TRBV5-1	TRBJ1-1	CASSLWQGASEAFF
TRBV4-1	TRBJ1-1	CASSPRERGTMNTEAFF
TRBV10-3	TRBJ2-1	CAISELRDTPYNEQFF
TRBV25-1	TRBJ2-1	CASSGWTGYYEQFF
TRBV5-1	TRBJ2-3	CASAGVDASTDTQYF
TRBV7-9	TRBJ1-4	CASSLGSQGGHEKLFF